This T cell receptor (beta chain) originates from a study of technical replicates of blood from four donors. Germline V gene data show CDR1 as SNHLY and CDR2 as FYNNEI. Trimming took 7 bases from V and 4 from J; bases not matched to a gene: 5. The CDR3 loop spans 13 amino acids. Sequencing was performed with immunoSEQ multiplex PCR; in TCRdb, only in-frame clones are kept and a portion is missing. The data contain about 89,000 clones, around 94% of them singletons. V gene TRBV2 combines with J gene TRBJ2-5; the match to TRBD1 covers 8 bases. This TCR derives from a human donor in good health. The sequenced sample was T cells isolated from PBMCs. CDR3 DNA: TGTGCCAGCATAGCAGGGGGCGGAGAGACCCAGTACTTC. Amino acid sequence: CASIAGGGETQYF.